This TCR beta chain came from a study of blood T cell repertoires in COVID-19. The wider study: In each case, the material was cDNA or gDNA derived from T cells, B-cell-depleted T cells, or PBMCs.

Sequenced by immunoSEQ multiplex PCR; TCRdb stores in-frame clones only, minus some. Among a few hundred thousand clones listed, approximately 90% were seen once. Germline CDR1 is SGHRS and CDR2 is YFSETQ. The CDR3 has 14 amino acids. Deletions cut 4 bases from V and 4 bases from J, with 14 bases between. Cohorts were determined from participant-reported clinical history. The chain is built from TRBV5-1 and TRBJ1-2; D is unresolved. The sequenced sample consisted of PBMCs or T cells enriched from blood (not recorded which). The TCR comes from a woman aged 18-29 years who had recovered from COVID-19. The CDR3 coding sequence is TGCGCCAGCAGCCCCCCGGGAGGAGGCTATGGCTACACCTTC. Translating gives CASSPPGGGYGYTF.